The 18 T cell receptor beta chains below come from one sample, sequenced in a study of blood T cell repertoires in COVID-19. The table came from immunoSEQ multiplex PCR; TCRdb's copy has only in-frame clones and leaves some out. This sample has around 310,000 clones, with nearly 90% found just once. Material: PBMCs or T cells enriched from blood (not recorded which). These receptors were taken from a woman aged 25 to 39 who had recovered from COVID-19.

The chain employs TRBV2 and TRBJ2-3; 8 bases agree with TRBD1. Germline values: CDR1 SNHLY, CDR2 FYNNEI. This CDR3 has 13 residues. The V segment lost 6 bases and the J segment 6 bases; nucleotides outside the gene matches: 5. The CDR3 DNA follows: TGTGCCAGCAGGCGGGGACAGGTCGATACGCAGTATTTT. It specifies CASRRGQVDTQYF.

The gene calls are TRBV2 and TRBJ1-2; TRBD1 aligns across 7 bases. Germline V gives CDR1 SNHLY, CDR2 FYNNEI. With V trimmed by 4 bases and J by 4 bases, 6 bases remained unmatched. The CDR3 consists of 14 residues. Here the CDR3 DNA reads TGTGCCAGCAGTGCCGGTGCAGGGGGCTATGGCTACACCTTC. It yields the protein CASSAGAGGYGYTF.

The V call is TRBV30, the J call TRBJ1-3; 9 nucleotides line up with TRBD1. The junction had 7 bases not matched to a gene; V was cut back by 5 bases and J by 8 bases. CDR1 and CDR2 (germline): GTSNPN, SVGIG (reference sequence). The CDR3 covers 13 residues. CDR3 loop: CAWEGQGRYTIYF. The CDR3 nucleotides read TGTGCCTGGGAGGGACAGGGCAGGTACACCATATATTTT.

The gene calls are TRBV5-1 and TRBJ1-4; 7 bases are shared with TRBD1. V lost 2 bases to trimming and J lost 4 bases; unmatched junction nucleotides: 5. The CDR3 sequence is 15 residues long. CDR1 is SGHRS and CDR2 is YFSETQ in the germline V gene. In nucleotides, the CDR3 is TGCGCCAGCAGCTTTTTAGGGGGCGGTAATGAAAAACTGTTTTTT. Protein sequence: CASSFLGGGNEKLFF.

This clone was recorded once. The chain links TRBV28 to TRBJ1-2; 8 bases align to TRBD1. Germline trimming cut 3 bases from V and 8 bases from J; bases unmatched to any gene: 14. Germline V gene sequence: CDR1 MDHEN, CDR2 SYDVKM. The CDR3 spans 16 residues. The CDR3 loop reads CASSFQAGGKSGGYTF. DNA for the CDR3: TGTGCCAGCAGTTTTCAGGCAGGGGGCAAATCAGGAGGCTACACCTTC.

The chain recombines TRBV6-1 with TRBJ1-6, with D perhaps matching TRBD1 (5 bases). The CDR3 totals 17 residues. V was pared by 2 bases and J by 10 bases, with 21 bases between. CDR1 and CDR2 (germline): MNHNS, SASEGT. DNA of the CDR3: TGTGCCAGCAGTGAAAATTCGGTTGGGCAGGGTGGCTCACCCCTCCACTTT. Translation: CASSENSVGQGGSPLHF.

The CDR3 DNA is TGCGCCAGCCGTGCAGGAGGGCCGGCCCTTTACGAGCAGTACTTC. It encodes CASRAGGPALYEQYF. The rearrangement uses TRBV5-1 and TRBJ2-7; perhaps TRBD2 as D (6 bases). The V gene lost 7 bases and the J gene lost 4 bases, with 21 bases spanning the gap. The CDR3 has 15 amino acids. Germline lookup yields CDR1 SGHRS and CDR2 YFSETQ.

The V call is TRBV19, the J call TRBJ2-3, with 8 bases that match TRBD2. This CDR3 spans 18 amino acids. Germline V gives CDR1 LNHDA, CDR2 SQIVND (reference sequence). V was clipped by 1 base and J by 1 base; unmatched bases: 10. The DNA for the CDR3 is TGTGCCAGTAGTATAGTAGGTAGGCGGGAGGTTGGCACAGATACGCAGTATTTT. Its protein is CASSIVGRREVGTDTQYF.

V usage is TRBV5-8 and J usage is TRBJ2-1; 12 nucleotides line up with TRBD2. V shed 0 bases, J shed 7 bases, and the junction held 2 bases outside the gene matches. CDR1 SGHTS and CDR2 YDEGEE come from the germline V gene. The CDR3 has 15 amino acids. The CDR3 here is CASSLVTSGSNEQFF. The CDR3 bases are TGTGCCAGCAGCTTGGTGACTAGCGGGAGTAATGAGCAGTTCTTC. Complete variable domain (other parts from reference TRBV5-8 and TRBJ2-1): EAGVTQSPTHLIKTRGQQATLRCSPISGHTSVYWYQQALGLGLQFLLWYDEGEERNRGNFPPRFSGRQFPNYSSELNVNALELEDSALYLCASSLVTSGSNEQFFGPGTRLTVL.

The sample holds one count of this clone. The gene calls are TRBV27 and TRBJ2-5, with D unresolved. Trimming took off 6 bases at V and 2 bases at J, with 19 bases between the two ends. The germline CDR1 and CDR2 sequences are MNHEY and SMNVEV (reference sequence). This CDR3 comprises 16 residues. The CDR3 DNA follows: TGTGCCAGCAGCCCATTCGGAGATGGAACACAAGAGACCCAGTACTTC. Translation: CASSPFGDGTQETQYF.

V usage is TRBV7-9 and J usage is TRBJ2-6, with TRBD2 as a possible D gene (6 bases). Per the germline V gene, CDR1 is SEHNR and CDR2 is FQNEAQ (reference sequence). V dropped 1 base and J dropped 0 bases, with 16 bases sitting between them. This CDR3 is built from 19 residues. The CDR3 region has the DNA TGTGCCAGCAGCTTAGGGCGTTTTAGCGGTCCCTCTGGGGCCAACGTCCTGACTTTC. It translates to CASSLGRFSGPSGANVLTF.

The V and J genes are TRBV18 and TRBJ2-1; 12 positions match TRBD2. V trimming: 3 bases; J trimming: 0 bases; junction bases outside the gene matches: 6. The CDR3 length is 18 residues. CDR1 KGHSH and CDR2 LQKENI come from the germline V gene. CDR3 DNA sequence: TGTGCCAGCTCACCCGGGACTAGCGGGTACAGCTCCTACAATGAGCAGTTCTTC. It specifies CASSPGTSGYSSYNEQFF.

The chain joins TRBV10-3 to TRBJ1-4, with 8 bases identical to TRBD1. There are 14 residues in the CDR3. The trim removed 2 bases at V and 11 bases at J, leaving 7 bases unmatched. Germline V gene sequence: CDR1 ENHRY, CDR2 SYGVKD. CDR3 region: CAISEGSDRDKLFF. The CDR3 DNA follows: TGTGCCATCAGTGAGGGGTCGGACAGGGATAAACTGTTTTTT.

The rearrangement links TRBV5-1 to TRBJ2-7, with TRBD1 identical over 8 bases. The CDR3 contains 14 residues. In germline, CDR1 is SGHRS, CDR2 YFSETQ. V dropped 3 bases and J dropped 6; count of bases not matched to a gene: 8. The chain's CDR3 is CASSWKDRDAEQYF. Written as DNA, the CDR3 is TGCGCCAGCAGCTGGAAGGACAGGGATGCCGAGCAGTACTTC.

V and J are TRBV16 and TRBJ1-2, with TRBD1 identical over 7 bases. This CDR3 comprises 16 residues. Germline CDR1 reads KGHSY; CDR2 reads FQNENV. The J segment lost 0 bases and the V segment lost 4 bases, leaving 8 bases of the junction unmatched. CDR3 loop: CASSPGQATANYGYTF. DNA for the CDR3: TGTGCCAGCAGCCCCGGACAGGCGACAGCTAACTATGGCTACACCTTC.

This clone was observed a single time. This chain uses TRBV6-5 with TRBJ2-7, with 9 nucleotides matching TRBD1. V lost 6 bases, J lost 6 bases, and 12 bases stayed unmatched. CDR1 is MNHEY and CDR2 is SVGAGI in the germline V gene. The CDR3 contains 15 residues. The CDR3 coding sequence is TGTGCCAGCAGCCGATTCCCGGGACAGGGAACCGAGCAGTACTTC. As protein: CASSRFPGQGTEQYF.

The chain uses TRBV5-1 and TRBJ2-3; a weak D match, TRBD2 (6 bases). Trimming removed 6 bases at V and 1 base at J, with 18 bases between. CDR3 size: 16 residues. Germline loops: CDR1 SGHRS, CDR2 YFSETQ. The CDR3 spells CASNLGVGTGTDTQYF. The CDR3 DNA follows: TGCGCCAGCAACTTAGGCGTGGGGACTGGCACAGATACGCAGTATTTT. The complete variable domain, with remaining parts taken from reference TRBV5-1 and TRBJ2-3, reads KAGVTQTPRYLIKTRGQQVTLSCSPISGHRSVSWYQQTPGQGLQFLFEYFSETQRNKGNFPGRFSGRQFSNSRSEMNVSTLELGDSALYLCASNLGVGTGTDTQYFGPGTRLTVL.

This clone appeared once. The chain combines TRBV5-8 with TRBJ2-5; D is perhaps TRBD2 (6 bases). With 2 bases removed from V and 1 base from J, the gap between germline ends came to 12 bases. This CDR3 has 15 amino acids. Germline-derived CDR1 and CDR2 are SGHTS and YDEGEE. This CDR3 is CASSFLVGGQETQYF. DNA of the CDR3: TGTGCCAGCAGCTTTTTGGTCGGGGGCCAAGAGACCCAGTACTTC.